These 13 T cell receptor beta chains originate from one sample sequenced in a study of shared clonotypes between healthy human individuals. Clones were read by immunoSEQ multiplex PCR, and TCRdb kept only the in-frame ones, dropping some. Among around 2.5 million clones listed, more than 85% were seen once. The sample was naive CD4+ T cells from PBMCs. As to subset: CD45RA+ positively selected. Every receptor here comes from a man aged 18 to 30 in good health. Some clones in this sample may be carry-over from other donors' samples.

A few counts support this clone. The chain has TRBV29-1 and TRBJ1-4, with D unclear. CDR3 length: 11 residues. With 7 bases removed from V and 6 bases from J, the gap between germline ends came to 9 bases. Germline V lookup: CDR1 SQVTM, CDR2 ANQGSEA. CDR3 bases: TGCAGCGGTAGGAAGGATGAAAAACTGTTTTTT. Translating it yields CSGRKDEKLFF.

The gene calls are TRBV5-1 and TRBJ2-7; D remains ambiguous. The CDR3 sequence is 14 residues long. Trimming removed 0 bases from V and 3 bases from J, with 10 bases in between. The V gene's germline CDR1 is SGHRS and CDR2 YFSETQ. CDR3 in amino acids: CASSLGPENYEQYF. DNA of the CDR3: TGCGCCAGCAGCTTGGGCCCGGAGAACTACGAGCAGTACTTC. Filled out from reference TRBV5-1 and TRBJ2-7, the complete variable domain reads KAGVTQTPRYLIKTRGQQVTLSCSPISGHRSVSWYQQTPGQGLQFLFEYFSETQRNKGNFPGRFSGRQFSNSRSEMNVSTLELGDSALYLCASSLGPENYEQYFGPGTRLTVT.

The CDR3 sequence is CASSAIALNWDEQYF. CDR3 bases: TGTGCCAGCAGCGCAATTGCCTTGAATTGGGACGAGCAGTACTTC. This sequence joins TRBV9 and TRBJ2-7; no firm D call. The V end lost 3 bases, the J end lost 5 bases, and 18 bases lay between the germline ends. The CDR3 sequence is 15 residues long. The V gene's germline CDR1 is SGDLS and CDR2 YYNGEE. Together with reference TRBV9 and TRBJ2-7, the CDR3 gives the full variable domain: DSGVTQTPKHLITATGQRVTLRCSPRSGDLSVYWYQQSLDQGLQFLIQYYNGEERAKGNILERFSAQQFPDLHSELNLSSLELGDSALYFCASSAIALNWDEQYFGPGTRLTVT.

The V call is TRBV28, the J call TRBJ1-5, with D possibly being TRBD1 (6 bases). V dropped 10 bases and J dropped 1 base, with 11 bases sitting between them. This CDR3 is 13 amino acids long. Per germline, CDR1 MDHEN and CDR2 SYDVKM. CDR3 sequence reads: CAIKGGSNQPQHF. The DNA for the CDR3 is TGTGCCATCAAGGGGGGAAGCAATCAGCCCCAGCATTTT. Based on the CDR3 plus reference TRBV28 and TRBJ1-5, the full variable domain is DVKVTQSSRYLVKRTGEKVFLECVQDMDHENMFWYRQDPGLGLRLIYFSYDVKMKEKGDIPEGYSVSREKKERFSLILESASTNQTSMYLCAIKGGSNQPQHFGDGTRLSIL.

The V gene is TRBV29-1, the J gene TRBJ2-5; a weak D match, TRBD2 (7 bases). The last part of the DNA fits TRBJ2-7 better; the J call may be wrong. Looked up from germline, CDR1 is SQVTM and CDR2 is ANQGSEA. The CDR3 extends over 14 amino acids. The CDR3 bases are TGCAGCGTTGAAGTGGGGGGGGCCGTTTACGAGCAGTACTTC. Translation gives CSVEVGGAVYEQYF.

The rearrangement uses TRBV6-1 and TRBJ2-4; maybe TRBD2 (5 bases). The CDR3 length is 16 residues. Trimming shortened V by 0 bases and J by 8 bases, and 17 bases separated the two germline ends. From germline, CDR1 is MNHNS and CDR2 SASEGT. In DNA form, the CDR3 reads TGTGCCAGCAGTGAAGCGCGGCTAGCCCTAGTCCACATTCAGTACTTC. It codes for CASSEARLALVHIQYF.

The V gene is TRBV7-9, the J gene TRBJ1-3; D may be TRBD1 (5 bases). From germline, CDR1 is SEHNR and CDR2 FQNEAQ (reference sequence). CDR3 length: 16 residues. Trimming pared 7 bases from V and 3 bases from J, leaving 19 bases between. The CDR3 spells CASTYGGGDYGNTIYF. CDR3 coding DNA: TGTGCCAGCACTTACGGCGGAGGGGATTATGGAAACACCATATATTTT.

The chain couples TRBV7-2 to TRBJ2-1; D remains ambiguous. The CDR3 loop spans 14 amino acids. The V end lost 3 bases, the J end lost 9 bases, and 15 bases lay between the germline ends. Germline-derived CDR1 and CDR2 are SGHTA and FQGNSA. CDR3 DNA sequence: TGTGCCAGCAGCTTTATCACACTCCGAAGTGAGCAGTTCTTC. Its protein is CASSFITLRSEQFF.

The V gene is TRBV11-1, the J gene TRBJ2-7; TRBD2 is a possible D gene (6 bases). V was pared by 3 bases and J by 0 bases, with 9 bases between. Germline CDR1 and CDR2: SGHAT and FQDESV (reference sequence). This CDR3 is built from 14 residues. In nucleotides, the CDR3 is TGTGCCAGCAGCTTCGAGGGAGGCTCCTACGAGCAGTACTTC. It is translated as CASSFEGGSYEQYF.

This clone has a single count. The V call is TRBV2, the J call TRBJ2-1, with 9 bases identical to TRBD2. CDR1 is SNHLY and CDR2 is FYNNEI in the germline V gene. V shed 3 bases, J shed 3 bases, and the junction held 6 bases outside the gene matches. This CDR3 contains 16 residues. The CDR3 DNA reads as TGTGCCAGCAGTGAGGCTAGCGGGAATTTCTACAATGAGCAGTTCTTC. This translates into CASSEASGNFYNEQFF.

This chain joins TRBV4-1 and TRBJ1-2; a possible D gene is TRBD1 (5 bases). The CDR3 sequence is 15 residues long. Germline V gives CDR1 MGHRA, CDR2 YSYEKL. V dropped 3 bases and J dropped 1 base, with 12 bases sitting between them. The CDR3 nucleotides are TGCGCCAGCAGCCACCATGGGACCTATAACTATGGCTACACCTTC. As protein: CASSHHGTYNYGYTF.

This chain uses TRBV19 with TRBJ2-1; 7 positions agree with TRBD2. Per the germline V gene, CDR1 is LNHDA and CDR2 is SQIVND (reference sequence). V shed 7 bases, J shed 6 bases, and the junction held 18 bases outside the gene matches. This CDR3 is built from 17 residues. The CDR3 nucleotides are TGTGCCAGTAAAGGTATCGACGGAGGGAGGGAGGTCAATGAGCAGTTCTTC. Its translation: CASKGIDGGREVNEQFF.

As concerns this clone: The sample carries other DNA sequences with the same CDR3. The genes are TRBV7-2 and TRBJ2-1, with TRBD2 matching over 7 bases. From germline, CDR1 is SGHTA and CDR2 FQGNSA. The CDR3 spans 15 residues. With 1 base clipped from V and 4 bases from J, the junction kept 4 bases outside the gene matches. CDR3 protein: CASSLGLAEYNEQFF. The CDR3 nucleotides read TGTGCCAGCAGCTTAGGCCTAGCGGAGTACAATGAGCAGTTCTTC.